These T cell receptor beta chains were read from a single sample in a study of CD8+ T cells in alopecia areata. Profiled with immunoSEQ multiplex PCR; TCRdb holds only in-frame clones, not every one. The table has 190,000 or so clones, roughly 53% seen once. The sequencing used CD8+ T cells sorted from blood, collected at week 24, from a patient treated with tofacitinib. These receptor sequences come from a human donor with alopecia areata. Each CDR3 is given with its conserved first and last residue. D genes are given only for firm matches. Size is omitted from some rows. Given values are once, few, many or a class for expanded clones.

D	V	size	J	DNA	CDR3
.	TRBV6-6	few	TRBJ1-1	TGTGCCAGCAGTCTCCGGGACGGGAACACTGAAGCTTTCTTT	CASSLRDGNTEAFF
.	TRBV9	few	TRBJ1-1	TGTGCCAGCGGGCCGGGAACTGAAGCTTTCTTT	CASGPGTEAFF
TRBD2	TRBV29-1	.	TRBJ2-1	TGCAGCGTCGTACCCCGACTAGCGGGGATGAGCTCCTACAATGAGCAGTTCTTC	CSVVPRLAGMSSYNEQFF
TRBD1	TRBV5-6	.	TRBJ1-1	TGTGCCAGCAGCATCGGGACAGGGGTGAGGGAAGCTTTCTTT	CASSIGTGVREAFF
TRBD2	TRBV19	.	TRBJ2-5	TGTGCCAGTAGTCTGCTAGCGGGGTACCAAGAGACCCAGTACTTC	CASSLLAGYQETQYF
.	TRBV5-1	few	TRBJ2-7	TGCGCCAGCAGCCCCGTACAGGACTCCACCTACGAGCAGTACTTC	CASSPVQDSTYEQYF
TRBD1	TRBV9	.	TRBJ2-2	TGTGCCAGCAGCGCCCTAACAGGGGACGGGGAGCTGTTTTTT	CASSALTGDGELFF
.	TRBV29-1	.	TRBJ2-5	TGCAGCGTTGAGGGTTTGGGCATCCAAGAGACCCAGTACTTC	CSVEGLGIQETQYF
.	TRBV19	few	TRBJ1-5	TGTGCCAGTAGTATCTTCAGCAGGGTACAGCCCCAGCATTTT	CASSIFSRVQPQHF
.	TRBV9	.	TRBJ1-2	TGTGCCAGCAGCGAACAGGGAGGAGGGTATGGCTACACCTTC	CASSEQGGGYGYTF
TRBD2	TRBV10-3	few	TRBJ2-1	TGTGCCATCAACAGCGGGGGGGCCGACAATGAGCAGTTCTTC	CAINSGGADNEQFF
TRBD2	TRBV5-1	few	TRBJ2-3	TGCGCCAGCAGCTTGGAGACTAGCAGAGATACGCAGTATTTT	CASSLETSRDTQYF
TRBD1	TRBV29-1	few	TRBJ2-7	TGCAGCGCCCTGGGACAGTCCTACGAGCAGTACTTC	CSALGQSYEQYF
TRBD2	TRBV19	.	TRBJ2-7	TGTGCCAGCCAACTAGCGGGGACCTACGAGCAGTACTTC	CASQLAGTYEQYF
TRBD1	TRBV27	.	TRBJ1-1	TGTGCCAGCAGTCTAGACAGGGGAATGAACACTGAAGCTTTCTTT	CASSLDRGMNTEAFF
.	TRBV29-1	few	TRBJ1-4	TGCAGCGCCGCCCGGGACGGTAGAAATGAAAAACTGTTTTTT	CSAARDGRNEKLFF
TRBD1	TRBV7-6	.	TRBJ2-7	TGTGCCAGCAGTTCGACAGGGACCGAGCAGTACTTC	CASSSTGTEQYF
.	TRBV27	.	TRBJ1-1	TGTGCCAGCAGTTTATCGACAGCTAACACTGAAGCTTTCTTT	CASSLSTANTEAFF
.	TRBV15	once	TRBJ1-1	TGTGCCACCAGCAGGGGGTATGGAGGCACTGAAGCTTTCTTT	CATSRGYGGTEAFF
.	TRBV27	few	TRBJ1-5	TGTGCCAGCAGTTTATCACCCGGGATTGGTCAGCCCCAGCATTTT	CASSLSPGIGQPQHF
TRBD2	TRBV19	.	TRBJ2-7	TGTGCCAGTAGTTCGCGGACTAGCCCAGCCTACGAGCAGTACTTC	CASSSRTSPAYEQYF
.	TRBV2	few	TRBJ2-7	TGTGCCAGCAACGCGGGCGAGCAGTACTTC	CASNAGEQYF
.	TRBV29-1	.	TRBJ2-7	TGCAGCGTCCGGACCGGGGGTTCCTACGAGCAGTACTTC	CSVRTGGSYEQYF
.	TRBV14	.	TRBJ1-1	TGTGCCAGCAGCCAAGATCTCCCCTCGGGCTTT	CASSQDLPSGF
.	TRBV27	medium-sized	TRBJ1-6	TGTGCCAGCAGCTGGGCAAATAATTCACCCCTCCACTTT	CASSWANNSPLHF
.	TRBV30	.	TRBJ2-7	TGTGCCTGGACCGGGTCAGGAAGCGAGCAGTACTTC	CAWTGSGSEQYF
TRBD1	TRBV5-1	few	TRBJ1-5	TGCGCCAGCAGCATAGGGACAGGGCAGGATCAGCCCCAGCATTTT	CASSIGTGQDQPQHF
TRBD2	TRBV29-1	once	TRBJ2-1	TGCAGCGTTGAGGGCGGGACTAGCGGGGGGCCCCTCAATGAGCAGTTCTTC	CSVEGGTSGGPLNEQFF
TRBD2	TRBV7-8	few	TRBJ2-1	TGTGCCAGCAGCCTATGGCGGGGGGCGAACCCATACAATGAGCAGTTCTTC	CASSLWRGANPYNEQFF
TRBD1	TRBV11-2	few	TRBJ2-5	TGTGCCAGCAGCACCGGGACAGGGGATCAAGAGACCCAGTACTTC	CASSTGTGDQETQYF
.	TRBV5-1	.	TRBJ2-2	TGCGCCAGCGAGGGGACCACCGGGGAGCTGTTTTTT	CASEGTTGELFF
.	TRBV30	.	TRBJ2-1	TGTGCCTGGAGTGAGGGAACTCCCGGGGGCAATGAGCAGTTCTTC	CAWSEGTPGGNEQFF
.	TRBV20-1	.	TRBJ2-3	TGCAGTGCCCCCACCGGATACGAGCAGTATTTT	CSAPTGYEQYF
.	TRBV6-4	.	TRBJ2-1	TGTGCCAGCAGTGACTCCTCCGATGGCAATGAGCAGTTCTTC	CASSDSSDGNEQFF
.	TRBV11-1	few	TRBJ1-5	TGTGCCATCGGGGGACAGCCCCAGCATTTT	CAIGGQPQHF
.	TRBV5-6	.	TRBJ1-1	TGTGCCAGCAGCTTCTGGGGTATCGTCACTGAAGCTTTCTTT	CASSFWGIVTEAFF
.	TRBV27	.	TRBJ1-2	TGTGCCAGCAGGACGGGGCTCCCCGGCGGCTATGGCTACACCTTC	CASRTGLPGGYGYTF